The clone carrying this T cell receptor (beta chain) has just one count. Its matching antigen is unknown. The assay was immunoSEQ multiplex PCR, and TCRdb's table has in-frame clones only and misses some. The table has about 2 million clones, over 85% seen once; the top ten hold approximately 1.2%. V lost 1 base to trimming and J lost 2 bases, with 14 bases between them. The CDR3 is 16 residues long. The germline CDR1 and CDR2 sequences are LGHNA and YSLEER. Naive CD8 cells lacked CD45RO and underwent positive selection for CCR7, leaving out terminally differentiated effector memory CD45RA+ cells. The data were obtained in a study of shared clonotypes between healthy human individuals. The study, taken as a whole, reports: Naive CD4 clonotypes were shared across a few donors at 5% to 6%.

This chain connects TRBV4-3 to TRBJ1-2, with no clear D. This clonotype was obtained from a man younger than 30 in good health. Material for sequencing was naive CD8+ T cells sorted from blood. Here the CDR3 reads CASSQGLFAGNYGYTF. The CDR3 DNA follows: TGCGCCAGCAGCCAAGGGCTTTTCGCGGGGAACTATGGCTACACCTTC.